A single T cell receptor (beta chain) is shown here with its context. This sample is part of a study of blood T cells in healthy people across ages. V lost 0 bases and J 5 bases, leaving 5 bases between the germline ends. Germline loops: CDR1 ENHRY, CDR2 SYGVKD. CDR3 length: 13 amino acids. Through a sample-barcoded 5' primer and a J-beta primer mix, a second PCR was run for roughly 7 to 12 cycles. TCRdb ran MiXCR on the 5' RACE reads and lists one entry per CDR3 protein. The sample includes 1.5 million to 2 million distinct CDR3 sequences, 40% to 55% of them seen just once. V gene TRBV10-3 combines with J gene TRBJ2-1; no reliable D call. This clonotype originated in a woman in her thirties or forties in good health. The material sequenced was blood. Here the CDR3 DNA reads TGTGCCATCAGTGAGTCAGAACACAATGAGCAGTTCTTC. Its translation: CAISESEHNEQFF.